This T cell receptor (beta chain) was captured by sequencing in a study of beta chain features in type 1 diabetes. Study summary: Patients were similar to healthy donors in age and gender (as well as in cell yields).

Sequenced material consisted of expressed TCRB transcripts (all of the isolated RNA was reverse transcribed). Using immunoSEQ multiplex PCR, the repertoire was profiled, and TCRdb retains in-frame clones only, with some absent. The sample consists of approximately 470,000 clones, approximately 31% of them appearing once. Germline values: CDR1 LGHNA, CDR2 YSLEER. The CDR3 runs 17 residues. V shed 0 bases, J shed 4 bases, and the junction held 8 bases outside the gene matches. One heparinised blood draw, averaging approximately 120 mL, came from each donor. This clone was counted between two and nine times.

Sequences were obtained from naive CD4+ T cells from blood. The sequence was collected from a man younger than 30 in good health. The rearrangement links TRBV4-3 to TRBJ2-7, with 11 positions matching TRBD2. In nucleotides, the CDR3 is TGCGCCAGCAGCCAAGATACGATTAGCGGGAGGGATTACGAGCAGTACTTC. Protein: CASSQDTISGRDYEQYF.